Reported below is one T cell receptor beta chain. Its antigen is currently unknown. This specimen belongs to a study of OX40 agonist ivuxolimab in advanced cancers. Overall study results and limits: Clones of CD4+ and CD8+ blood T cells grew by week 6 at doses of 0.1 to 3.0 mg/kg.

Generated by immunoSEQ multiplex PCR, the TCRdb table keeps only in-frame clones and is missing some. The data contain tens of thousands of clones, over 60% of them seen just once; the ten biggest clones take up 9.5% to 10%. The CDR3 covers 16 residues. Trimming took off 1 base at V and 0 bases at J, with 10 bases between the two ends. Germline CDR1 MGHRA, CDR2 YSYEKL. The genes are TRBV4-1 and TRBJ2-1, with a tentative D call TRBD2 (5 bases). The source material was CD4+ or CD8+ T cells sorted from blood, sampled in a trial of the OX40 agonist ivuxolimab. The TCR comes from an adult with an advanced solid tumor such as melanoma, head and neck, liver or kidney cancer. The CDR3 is CASSQGISVSYNEQFF. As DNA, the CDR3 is TGCGCCAGCAGCCAAGGGATTAGCGTCTCCTACAATGAGCAGTTCTTC.